A selection of T cell receptor beta chains follows, all from one sample in a study of T cell changes during pregnancy in multiple sclerosis. The table came from immunoSEQ multiplex PCR; TCRdb's copy has only in-frame clones and leaves some out. This table holds about 100,000 clones, around 93% found once. The material sequenced was peripheral blood, taken after pregnancy. The receptors originated from a female donor with multiple sclerosis, enrolled in a pregnancy study. The conserved cysteine and the conserved F or W are not part of the CDR3 here. Part of the rows lack a size; the others show once, few, many or a class for expanded clones.

clone_size j_call v_call cdr3_aa
few TRBJ1-2 TRBV10-3 AISESSIDYGYT
- TRBJ2-1 TRBV11-2 ASSLVDEQF
- TRBJ2-5 TRBV5-4 ASSFVGGYQETQY
- TRBJ2-1 TRBV7-2 ASSYRGGTSNEQF
- TRBJ1-1 TRBV18 ASSTIQGATEAF
- TRBJ2-5 TRBV21-1 ASSKRDRVDRQAETQY
- TRBJ2-7 TRBV7-2 ASSLGIWFSGRDPYEQY
- TRBJ2-3 TRBV7-8 ASSWAGGQGTDTQY
- TRBJ2-7 TRBV19 ASSPGTAYEQY
- TRBJ2-7 TRBV7-9 ASSHPGQGKNEQY
few TRBJ1-1 TRBV6-6 ASSTGGGRPEAF
- TRBJ1-3 TRBV5-1 ASSLSSGPGNTIY
- TRBJ1-2 TRBV7-8 ASSLVSGQGNYGYT
- TRBJ2-1 TRBV4-2 ASSHPSSRGSYNEQF
- TRBJ2-2 TRBV7-2 ASSPGLASGELF
- TRBJ2-2 TRBV27 ASSYRPTGELF
once TRBJ2-7 TRBV11-2 ASSTGTSGRAYEQY
- TRBJ2-1 TRBV9 ASSVGELEQF
- TRBJ2-7 TRBV5-1 ASSPGAGPSVGQY
- TRBJ2-1 TRBV18 ASSPGTSAYNEQF
- TRBJ2-1 TRBV28 ASTAPRGWDRGGYNEQF
- TRBJ2-7 TRBV7-8 ASSRTSGTRLHYEQY